This T cell receptor beta chain was captured in a study of shared clonotypes between healthy human individuals. As for this clone: Its specificity is not known.

The split of CD4+ cells yielded CD45RA+ naive and CD45RA-negative memory subsets. Findings and limits, study-wide: Clonotype sharing among donors, it was expected, would be affected by sequencing depth. Generation probability values for non-shared clonotypes were lower than those for clonotypes shared by all four donors.

TCRdb keeps only in-frame clones here, not all; method: immunoSEQ multiplex PCR. The table shows more than 2,000,000 clones, with roughly 93% occurring only once. Material for sequencing was naive CD4+ T cells from PBMCs. The subset: CD45RA+ positively selected. This receptor was obtained from a man between 18 and 35 years old in good health. Some clones in this sample may be carry-over from other donors' samples.

As DNA, the CDR3 is TGTGCCAGCAGTGAATTGAGGACGCAGCCCCAGCATTTT. It specifies CASSELRTQPQHF. The chain carries TRBV6-1 and TRBJ1-5; D is unclear. The length of the CDR3 is 13 residues. V gave up 2 bases and J gave up 7 bases, with 9 bases separating them. The germline gives CDR1 MNHNS, CDR2 SASEGT.